These T cell receptor beta chains were read from a single sample in a study of T cells in Graves' hyperthyroidism and ophthalmopathy. One entry per CDR3 protein, called by TCRdb with MiXCR from the multiplex PCR reads. This table holds 610,000 or so distinct CDR3 sequences, around 42% found once. Specimen: peripheral blood or thyroid tissue (not recorded which). The receptors shown here come from a woman aged 18-29 years with Graves' hyperthyroidism. Each CDR3 is given with its conserved first and last residue. The D gene is left open where the match is weak. Size values are once, few and many counts, or a class for expanded clones, and some rows have none.

V gene: TRBV20-1; clone size: -; D gene: TRBD1; J gene: TRBJ1-2; CDR3 DNA: TGCAGTGGAAACGACAGGGCCGGAGGTGGCTACACCTTC; CDR3 protein: CSGNDRAGGGYTF
V gene: TRBV7-9; clone size: once; D gene: -; J gene: TRBJ2-7; CDR3 DNA: TGTGCCAGCAGCTTGGCAGTCCACAACACCGACCGCTCCTACGAGCAGTACTTC; CDR3 protein: CASSLAVHNTDRSYEQYF
V gene: TRBV12-3/TRBV12-4; clone size: -; D gene: TRBD1; J gene: TRBJ2-7; CDR3 DNA: TGTGCCAGCAGTGAAGGGGTGACAGGGGGCGGCTACGAGCAGTACTTC; CDR3 protein: CASSEGVTGGGYEQYF
V gene: TRBV7-3; clone size: many; D gene: TRBD2; J gene: TRBJ2-1; CDR3 DNA: TGTGCCAGCAGCTTGACTAGCGGGAGGGCCTACAATGAGCAGTTCTTC; CDR3 protein: CASSLTSGRAYNEQFF
V gene: TRBV12-3/TRBV12-4; clone size: many; D gene: -; J gene: TRBJ1-5; CDR3 DNA: TGTGCCAGCAGTTTTTCTTTTGGGCGGCAGCCCCAGCATTTT; CDR3 protein: CASSFSFGRQPQHF
V gene: TRBV7-9; clone size: -; D gene: TRBD1; J gene: TRBJ1-1; CDR3 DNA: TGTGCCAGCAGCCCGGACAGGGCTGGAAACACTGAAGCTTTCTTT; CDR3 protein: CASSPDRAGNTEAFF
V gene: TRBV30; clone size: -; D gene: TRBD2; J gene: TRBJ2-7; CDR3 DNA: TGTGCCTGGACTAGCGGTTACGGCGAGCAGTACTTC; CDR3 protein: CAWTSGYGEQYF
V gene: TRBV6-5; clone size: few; D gene: -; J gene: TRBJ1-5; CDR3 DNA: TGTGCCAGCAGTTACTCGGGGGGGATTCAGCCCCAGCATTTT; CDR3 protein: CASSYSGGIQPQHF
V gene: TRBV12-3/TRBV12-4; clone size: many; D gene: -; J gene: TRBJ2-7; CDR3 DNA: TGTGCCAGCAGTTTAGAAGTCCTGCCAGGGGAGCAGTACTTC; CDR3 protein: CASSLEVLPGEQYF
V gene: TRBV12-3/TRBV12-4; clone size: few; D gene: TRBD2; J gene: TRBJ2-7; CDR3 DNA: TGTGCCAGCAGTGAACTAGCGGGAGCCTACGAGCAGTACTTC; CDR3 protein: CASSELAGAYEQYF
V gene: TRBV19; clone size: many; D gene: -; J gene: TRBJ1-1; CDR3 DNA: TGTGCCAGTACGGGACGGGAAGGGACTGAAGCTTTCTTT; CDR3 protein: CASTGREGTEAFF
V gene: TRBV4-3; clone size: many; D gene: TRBD1; J gene: TRBJ1-2; CDR3 DNA: TGCGCCAGCAGCGCGCGACAGGGAGGCGGCTATGGCTACACCTTC; CDR3 protein: CASSARQGGGYGYTF
V gene: TRBV18; clone size: few; D gene: -; J gene: TRBJ2-7; CDR3 DNA: TGTGCCAGCTCACCATTCCGGGGTAGGACAGCGGAGCAGTACTTC; CDR3 protein: CASSPFRGRTAEQYF
V gene: TRBV12-3/TRBV12-4; clone size: -; D gene: -; J gene: TRBJ1-5; CDR3 DNA: TGTGCCAGCAGAGAACGGGGAGGCAATCAGCCCCAGCATTTT; CDR3 protein: CASRERGGNQPQHF
V gene: TRBV6-1; clone size: few; D gene: -; J gene: TRBJ2-1; CDR3 DNA: TGTGCCATCAGCGACAGCGCTGGGGACAATGAGCAGTTCTTC; CDR3 protein: CAISDSAGDNEQFF
V gene: TRBV4-3; clone size: -; D gene: -; J gene: TRBJ2-7; CDR3 DNA: TGCGCCAGCAGCCGTGTGAGGGCCTACGAGCAGTACTTC; CDR3 protein: CASSRVRAYEQYF
V gene: TRBV20-1; clone size: few; D gene: -; J gene: TRBJ2-1; CDR3 DNA: TGCAGTGCTACGTCAGCAAGGAATGAGCAGTTCTTC; CDR3 protein: CSATSARNEQFF
V gene: TRBV24-1; clone size: many; D gene: TRBD1; J gene: TRBJ1-2; CDR3 DNA: TGTGCCACCAGTGGGACTCCGGGACAGGGGGACTATGGCTACACCTTC; CDR3 protein: CATSGTPGQGDYGYTF
V gene: TRBV5-1; clone size: few; D gene: -; J gene: TRBJ1-5; CDR3 DNA: TGCGCCAGCAGCTCGGGCCACGGGGATAGCAATCAGCCCCAGCATTTT; CDR3 protein: CASSSGHGDSNQPQHF
V gene: TRBV27; clone size: many; D gene: -; J gene: TRBJ1-5; CDR3 DNA: TGTGCCAGCAGTTTGTCGAACAGGTACAATCAGCCCCAGCATTTT; CDR3 protein: CASSLSNRYNQPQHF
V gene: TRBV20-1; clone size: -; D gene: TRBD2; J gene: TRBJ2-1; CDR3 DNA: TGCAGTGCTAGGGCTAGCGGGAAAGAGCAGTTCTTC; CDR3 protein: CSARASGKEQFF
V gene: TRBV20-1; clone size: -; D gene: -; J gene: TRBJ2-2; CDR3 DNA: TGCAGTGCTAGAGAGCCTGGGGGGCTAGACACCGGGGAGCTGTTTTTT; CDR3 protein: CSAREPGGLDTGELFF
V gene: TRBV11-2; clone size: -; D gene: TRBD2; J gene: TRBJ2-3; CDR3 DNA: TGTGCCAGCAGCTTCCTAGCGGGAGGCTCGGATACGCAGTATTTT; CDR3 protein: CASSFLAGGSDTQYF
V gene: TRBV7-2; clone size: -; D gene: -; J gene: TRBJ1-2; CDR3 DNA: TGTGCCAGCAGCTCCTACCAGGACAGTGCCCTGGAGGCTGGCTACACCTTC; CDR3 protein: CASSSYQDSALEAGYTF
V gene: TRBV6-5; clone size: many; D gene: -; J gene: TRBJ1-1; CDR3 DNA: TGTGCCAGCAATCTTGGACAAGCAAACACTGAAGCTTTCTTT; CDR3 protein: CASNLGQANTEAFF
V gene: TRBV19; clone size: -; D gene: -; J gene: TRBJ1-2; CDR3 DNA: TGTGCCATTTCCCGGGACACCCTAAGCTACACCTTC; CDR3 protein: CAISRDTLSYTF
V gene: TRBV7-9; clone size: -; D gene: -; J gene: TRBJ2-7; CDR3 DNA: TGTGCCAGCAACCCGGGGAGCTACGAGCAGTACTTC; CDR3 protein: CASNPGSYEQYF
V gene: TRBV7-2; clone size: -; D gene: -; J gene: TRBJ2-3; CDR3 DNA: TGTGCCAGCAGCTTAGCCCCGGTTGGCACAGATACGCAGTATTTT; CDR3 protein: CASSLAPVGTDTQYF
V gene: TRBV7-9; clone size: -; D gene: TRBD1; J gene: TRBJ1-1; CDR3 DNA: TGTGCCAGCAGTTTAGGTCTGGGACAGGGGCCCAAGAACACTGAAGCTTTCTTT; CDR3 protein: CASSLGLGQGPKNTEAFF
V gene: TRBV24-1; clone size: many; D gene: -; J gene: TRBJ2-7; CDR3 DNA: TGTGCCACCAGTGATTTGCACCCAGGGCGAGGCTACGAGCAGTACTTC; CDR3 protein: CATSDLHPGRGYEQYF
V gene: TRBV12-3/TRBV12-4; clone size: -; D gene: TRBD1; J gene: TRBJ1-6; CDR3 DNA: TGTGCCAGCAGTCCGCGGGACAGGCGGTCACCCCTCCACTTT; CDR3 protein: CASSPRDRRSPLHF
V gene: TRBV6-5; clone size: once; D gene: -; J gene: TRBJ1-1; CDR3 DNA: TGTGCCAGCAGTGCGAGGGCGAACACTGAAGCTCTCTTT; CDR3 protein: CASSARANTEALF
V gene: TRBV7-3; clone size: many; D gene: -; J gene: TRBJ2-5; CDR3 DNA: TGTGCCAGCAGCCCCCTCGGGCTGGAAGAGACCCAGTACTTC; CDR3 protein: CASSPLGLEETQYF
V gene: TRBV20-1; clone size: many; D gene: TRBD2; J gene: TRBJ2-7; CDR3 DNA: TGCAGTGGGACCGGGACTAGCGGGTACGAGCAGTACTTC; CDR3 protein: CSGTGTSGYEQYF
V gene: TRBV12-3/TRBV12-4; clone size: many; D gene: TRBD2; J gene: TRBJ2-1; CDR3 DNA: TGTGCCAGCAGCCACGCCGGGACTAGCGGCTACAATGAGCAGTTCTTC; CDR3 protein: CASSHAGTSGYNEQFF
V gene: TRBV29-1; clone size: -; D gene: -; J gene: TRBJ1-2; CDR3 DNA: TGCAGCGTCGGGACGGACAACTATGGCTACACCTTC; CDR3 protein: CSVGTDNYGYTF
V gene: TRBV5-5; clone size: -; D gene: -; J gene: TRBJ2-7; CDR3 DNA: TGTGCCAGCAGTTTAACGAGGAACGAGCAGTACTTC; CDR3 protein: CASSLTRNEQYF
V gene: TRBV7-9; clone size: -; D gene: -; J gene: TRBJ2-1; CDR3 DNA: TGTGCCAGCAGCTCCCTCGGTATGGCGGGACGTGACAATGAGCAGTTCTTC; CDR3 protein: CASSSLGMAGRDNEQFF
V gene: TRBV19; clone size: few; D gene: TRBD2; J gene: TRBJ2-3; CDR3 DNA: TGTGCCAGTAGTATCGGACTAGCGCGCCCAGATACGCAGTATTTT; CDR3 protein: CASSIGLARPDTQYF
V gene: TRBV24-1; clone size: -; D gene: TRBD2; J gene: TRBJ2-5; CDR3 DNA: TGTGCCTGGAGTGCAAAAAAGGGACTAGCGGGAGAAGAGACCCAGTACTTC; CDR3 protein: CAWSAKKGLAGEETQYF
V gene: TRBV2; clone size: -; D gene: -; J gene: TRBJ1-2; CDR3 DNA: TGTGCCAGCAGTGAAAGGGCTGAGATATGCGGCTACACCTTC; CDR3 protein: CASSERAEICGYTF
V gene: TRBV2; clone size: few; D gene: TRBD1; J gene: TRBJ2-1; CDR3 DNA: TGTGCCAGCACCCCGGGACAGGGCTACAATGAGCAGTTCTTC; CDR3 protein: CASTPGQGYNEQFF
V gene: TRBV2; clone size: -; D gene: TRBD1; J gene: TRBJ2-1; CDR3 DNA: TGTGCCAGCAAAGGGACAGGTGGCTCCTACAATGAGCAGTTCTTC; CDR3 protein: CASKGTGGSYNEQFF
V gene: TRBV20-1; clone size: -; D gene: TRBD2; J gene: TRBJ2-7; CDR3 DNA: TGCAGTGCTACCGGGACTAGCGGGAGAACCTACGAGCAGTACTTC; CDR3 protein: CSATGTSGRTYEQYF
V gene: TRBV7-3; clone size: -; D gene: -; J gene: TRBJ2-7; CDR3 DNA: TGCAGCGCCGCGAACGGTCCCTACGAGCAGTACTTC; CDR3 protein: CSAANGPYEQYF
V gene: TRBV30; clone size: many; D gene: -; J gene: TRBJ1-1; CDR3 DNA: TGTGCCTGGAGCGCCCTGCCTTCGCGAAACACTGAAGCTTTCTTT; CDR3 protein: CAWSALPSRNTEAFF